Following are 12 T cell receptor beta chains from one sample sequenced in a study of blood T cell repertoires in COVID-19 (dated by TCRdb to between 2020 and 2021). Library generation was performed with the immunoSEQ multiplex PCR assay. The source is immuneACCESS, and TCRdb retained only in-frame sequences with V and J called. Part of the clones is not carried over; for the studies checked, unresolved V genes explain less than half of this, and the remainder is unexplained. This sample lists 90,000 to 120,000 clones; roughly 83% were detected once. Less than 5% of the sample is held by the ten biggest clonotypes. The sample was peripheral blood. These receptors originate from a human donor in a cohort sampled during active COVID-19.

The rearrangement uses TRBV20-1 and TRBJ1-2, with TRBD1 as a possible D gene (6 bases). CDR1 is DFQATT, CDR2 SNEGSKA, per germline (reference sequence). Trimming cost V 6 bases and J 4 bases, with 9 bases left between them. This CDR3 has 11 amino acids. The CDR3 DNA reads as TGCAGTGCAGGGGGGGGCTATGGCTACACCTTC. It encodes CSAGGGYGYTF.

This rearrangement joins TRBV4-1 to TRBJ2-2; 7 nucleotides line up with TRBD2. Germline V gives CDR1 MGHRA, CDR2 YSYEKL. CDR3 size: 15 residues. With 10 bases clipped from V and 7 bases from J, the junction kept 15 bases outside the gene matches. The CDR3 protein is CATSTGTTRLGELFF. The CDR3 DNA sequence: TGCGCCACCTCTACGGGGACTACCCGGCTCGGGGAGCTGTTTTTT.

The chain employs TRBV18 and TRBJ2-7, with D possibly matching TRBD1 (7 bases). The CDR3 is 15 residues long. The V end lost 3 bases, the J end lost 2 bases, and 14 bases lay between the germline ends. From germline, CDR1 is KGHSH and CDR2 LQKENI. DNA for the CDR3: TGTGCCAGCTCACCGGGGTCAGGGGGGACCTACGAGCAGTACTTC. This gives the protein CASSPGSGGTYEQYF.

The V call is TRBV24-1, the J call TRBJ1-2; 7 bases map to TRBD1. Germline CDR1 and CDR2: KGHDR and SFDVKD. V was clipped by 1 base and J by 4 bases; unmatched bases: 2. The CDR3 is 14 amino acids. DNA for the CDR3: TGTGCCACCAGTGATTTCGAGGGGGCCTATGGCTACACCTTC. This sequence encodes CATSDFEGAYGYTF.

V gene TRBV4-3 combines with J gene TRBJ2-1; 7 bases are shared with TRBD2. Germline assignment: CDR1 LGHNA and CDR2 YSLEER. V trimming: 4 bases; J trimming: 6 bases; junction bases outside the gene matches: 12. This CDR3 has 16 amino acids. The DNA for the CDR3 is TGCGCCAGCAGCCGCTCGGGGGAGGGCCCGAGCAATGAGCAGTTCTTC. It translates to CASSRSGEGPSNEQFF.

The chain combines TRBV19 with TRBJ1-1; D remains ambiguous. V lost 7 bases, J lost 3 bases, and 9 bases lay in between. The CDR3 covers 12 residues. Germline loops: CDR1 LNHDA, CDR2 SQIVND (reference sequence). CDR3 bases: TGTGCCAGTACCGCAGGATACACTGAAGCTTTCTTT. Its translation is CASTAGYTEAFF.

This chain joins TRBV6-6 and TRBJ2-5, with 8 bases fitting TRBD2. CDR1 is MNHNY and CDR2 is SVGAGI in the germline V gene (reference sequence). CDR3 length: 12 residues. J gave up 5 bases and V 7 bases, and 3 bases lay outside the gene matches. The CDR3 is CASNGGGETQYF. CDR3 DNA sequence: TGTGCCAGCAACGGGGGGGGCGAGACCCAGTACTTC.

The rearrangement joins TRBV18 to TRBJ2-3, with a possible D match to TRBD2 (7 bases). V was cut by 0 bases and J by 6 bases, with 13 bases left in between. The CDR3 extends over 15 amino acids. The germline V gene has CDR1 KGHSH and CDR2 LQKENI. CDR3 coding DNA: TGTGCCAGCTCACCACCGGGGGGGGCTGTGGATACGCAGTATTTT. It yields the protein CASSPPGGAVDTQYF.

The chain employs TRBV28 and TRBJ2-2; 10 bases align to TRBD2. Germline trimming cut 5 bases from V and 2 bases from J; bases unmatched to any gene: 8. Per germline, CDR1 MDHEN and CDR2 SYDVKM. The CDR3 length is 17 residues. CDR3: CASSPSGSPRNTGELFF. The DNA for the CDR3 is TGTGCCAGCAGTCCTAGCGGGAGTCCCCGAAACACCGGGGAGCTGTTTTTT.

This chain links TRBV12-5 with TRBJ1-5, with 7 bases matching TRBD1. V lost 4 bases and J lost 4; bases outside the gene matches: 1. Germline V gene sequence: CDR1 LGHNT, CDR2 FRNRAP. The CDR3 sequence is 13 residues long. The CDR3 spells CASGSGGNQPQHF. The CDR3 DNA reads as TGTGCTAGTGGTTCAGGGGGGAATCAGCCCCAGCATTTT.

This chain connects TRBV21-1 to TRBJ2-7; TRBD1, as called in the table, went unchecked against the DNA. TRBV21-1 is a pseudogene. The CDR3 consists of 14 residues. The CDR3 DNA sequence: TGTGCCTGCTACAGGGGGGGGACCTCCTACGAGCAGTACGTC. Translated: CACYRGGTSYEQYV.

Here the CDR3 DNA reads TGTGCCAGCAGTTTTCAGGGCGAGACCCAGTACTTC. Its translation is CASSFQGETQYF. The chain has TRBV6-6 and TRBJ2-5, with D tentatively TRBD1 (5 bases). Germline values: CDR1 MNHNY, CDR2 SVGAGI (reference sequence). V was trimmed by 4 bases and J by 5 bases, leaving 8 bases between them. This CDR3 spans 12 amino acids.